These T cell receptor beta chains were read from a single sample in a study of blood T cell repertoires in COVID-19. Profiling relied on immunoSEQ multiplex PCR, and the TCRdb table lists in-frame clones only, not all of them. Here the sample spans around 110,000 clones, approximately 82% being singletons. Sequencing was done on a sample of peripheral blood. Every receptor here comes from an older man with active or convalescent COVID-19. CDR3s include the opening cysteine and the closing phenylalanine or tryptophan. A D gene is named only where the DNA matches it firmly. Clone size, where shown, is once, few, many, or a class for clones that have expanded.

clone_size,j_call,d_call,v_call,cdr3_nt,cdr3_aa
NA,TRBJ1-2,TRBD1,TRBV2,TGTGCCCAAAATGGAGCGGGACAGGGGAATCTCTATGGCTACACCTTC,CAQNGAGQGNLYGYTF
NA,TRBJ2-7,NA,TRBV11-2,TGTGCCAGCAGCTGGACAGATAGCTCCTACGAGCAGTACTTC,CASSWTDSSYEQYF
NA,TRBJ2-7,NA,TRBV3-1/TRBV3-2,TGTGCCAGCAGCCAAGATATTGCGGCACCCCGGGTTTACGAGCAGTACTTC,CASSQDIAAPRVYEQYF
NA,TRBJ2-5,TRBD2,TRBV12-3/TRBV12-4,TGTGCCAGCTGGGGAGGGGAGACCCAGTACTTC,CASWGGETQYF
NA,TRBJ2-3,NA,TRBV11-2,TGTGCCAGCAGCTTAGATCATCCTAGGGATACGCAGTATTTT,CASSLDHPRDTQYF
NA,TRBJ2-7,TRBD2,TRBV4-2,TGTGCCAGCAGCCAAATGGCGGGAGTCTACGAGCAGTACTTC,CASSQMAGVYEQYF
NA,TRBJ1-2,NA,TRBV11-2,TGTGCCAGCAGCTTAGATCCGGCAGGATCTCATGGCTACACCTTC,CASSLDPAGSHGYTF
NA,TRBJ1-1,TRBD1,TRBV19,TGTGCCAGTAGTGCCCGGACAGGGGTGGTGGGCACTGAAGCTTTCTTT,CASSARTGVVGTEAFF
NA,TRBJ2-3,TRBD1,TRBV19,TGTGCCAGTAGTATGACCCAGGGGGAAGGGACGCAGTATTTT,CASSMTQGEGTQYF
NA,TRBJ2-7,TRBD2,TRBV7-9,TGTGCCAGCAGCTTGACTAGCGGGGGGGCCTACGAGCAGTACTTC,CASSLTSGGAYEQYF
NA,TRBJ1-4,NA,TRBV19,TGTGCCAGTAGTATCGGGGGGGGCTTTAATGAAAAACTGTTTTTT,CASSIGGGFNEKLFF
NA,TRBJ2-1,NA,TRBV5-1,TGCGCCAGCAGCGCCGAGGGGGATTACAATGAGCAGTTCTTC,CASSAEGDYNEQFF
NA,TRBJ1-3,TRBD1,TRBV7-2,TGTGCCAGCAGCTTAGTTACAGGGGGTATTGGAAACACCATATATTTT,CASSLVTGGIGNTIYF
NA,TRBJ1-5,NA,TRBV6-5,TGTGCCAGCACCGGGGGGGGGTCGCAGTCCCAGCATTTT,CASTGGGSQSQHF
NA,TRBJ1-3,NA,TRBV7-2,TGTGCCAGCAGCTTAGTCAGGGGCGCTGGAAACACCATATATTTT,CASSLVRGAGNTIYF
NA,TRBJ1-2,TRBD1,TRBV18,TGTGCCAGCTCACCAGACAGGGGTTGGGGCTACACCTTC,CASSPDRGWGYTF
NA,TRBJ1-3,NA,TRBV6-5,TGTGCCAGCAGCCGCAGAGGGGGCTCTGGAAACACCATATATTTT,CASSRRGGSGNTIYF
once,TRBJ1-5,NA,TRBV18,TGTGCCAGCTCACCGGAAAGCGGCAATCAGCCCCAGCATTTT,CASSPESGNQPQHF
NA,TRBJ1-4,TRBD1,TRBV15,TGTGCCACCAGCAGAGATAGGGGGGCCAGGGGGCGAGGTGAAAAACTGTTTTTT,CATSRDRGARGRGEKLFF
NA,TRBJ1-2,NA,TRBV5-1,TGCGCCAGCAAAGCGGTCGGCGGGGACGGCTACACCTTC,CASKAVGGDGYTF
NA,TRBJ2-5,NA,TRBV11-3,TGTGCCAGCAGCTTAGAGGGGGGGGGCGGAGAGACCCAGTACTTC,CASSLEGGGGETQYF
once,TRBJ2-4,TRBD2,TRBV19,TGTGCCAGTCAAGACAGCGGGAGGTTAACCAAAAACATTCAGTACTTC,CASQDSGRLTKNIQYF
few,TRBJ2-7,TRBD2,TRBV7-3,TGTGCCAGCAGCTTGGGACTAGCGGGCTCCTACGAGCAGTACTTC,CASSLGLAGSYEQYF
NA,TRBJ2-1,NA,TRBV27,TGTGCCAGCACGCCCCACGGAGGTACCAATCAGCAGTTCTTC,CASTPHGGTNQQFF
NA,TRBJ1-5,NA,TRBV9,TGTGCCAGCAGCGTAGCCCCACAGGAAAATCAGCCCCAGCATTTT,CASSVAPQENQPQHF
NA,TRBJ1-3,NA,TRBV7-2,TGTGCCAGCAGCGAAAGCGCGATCTTCTCTGGAAACACCATATATTTT,CASSESAIFSGNTIYF
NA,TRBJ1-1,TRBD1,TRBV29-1,TGCAGCGTTGAGGGACAGGGGGTCACTGAAGCTTTCTTT,CSVEGQGVTEAFF
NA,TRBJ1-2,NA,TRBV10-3,TGTGCCATCAGTGAGCAGGCCGATAACTATGGCTACACCTTC,CAISEQADNYGYTF
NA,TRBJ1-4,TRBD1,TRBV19,TGTGCCAGTAGTGAGACCCGCCTGGGGACAGCGGCAAGGAATCTGTTTTTT,CASSETRLGTAARNLFF
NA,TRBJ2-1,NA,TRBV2,TGTGCCAGCAGTGACGCCCGGAGCTCCTACAATGAGCAGTTCTTC,CASSDARSSYNEQFF
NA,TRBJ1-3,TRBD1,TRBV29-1,TGCAGCGTTGCCGCGGGACAGAACTCTGGAAACACCATATATTTT,CSVAAGQNSGNTIYF
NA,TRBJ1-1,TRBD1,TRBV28,TGTGCCAGCAGTCCTCCGACAGGGATGAACACTGAAGCTTTCTTT,CASSPPTGMNTEAFF
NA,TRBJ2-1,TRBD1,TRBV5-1,TGCGCCAGCCGCCTCGGACAGGGTGGGTACAATGAGCAGTTCTTC,CASRLGQGGYNEQFF
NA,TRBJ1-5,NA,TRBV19,TGTGCCAGTAGTAATTGGGGGGGTCAGCCCCAGCATTTT,CASSNWGGQPQHF
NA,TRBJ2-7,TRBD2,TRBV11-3,TGTGCCAGCAGCGTGACTAGCGGGGGAACTTACGAGCAGTACTTC,CASSVTSGGTYEQYF
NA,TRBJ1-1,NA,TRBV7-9,TGTGCCAGCAGCTTTGGTGGCATGAACACTGAAGCTTTCTTT,CASSFGGMNTEAFF
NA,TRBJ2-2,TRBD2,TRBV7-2,TGTGCCAGCAGCAGGGGCAGTGGACTAGCGGGAATCGACACCGGGGAGCTGTTTTTT,CASSRGSGLAGIDTGELFF
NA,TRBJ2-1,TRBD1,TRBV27,TGTGCCAGCAGTGCGTTGACCGGGACAGGGGGTTACAATGAGCAGTTCTTC,CASSALTGTGGYNEQFF
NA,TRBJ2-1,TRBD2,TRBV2,TGTGCCAGCAGGCAGACTAGCGGGGGCCACTACAATGAGCAGTTCTTC,CASRQTSGGHYNEQFF
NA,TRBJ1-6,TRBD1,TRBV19,TGTGCCAGTAGTAAGGGACAGTCGATTAAGGCACCCCTCCACTTT,CASSKGQSIKAPLHF
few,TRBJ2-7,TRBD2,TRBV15,TGTGCCACCAGCAGAGGGGGAGCGGGAGGGTACCTTTCCTACGAGCAGTACTTC,CATSRGGAGGYLSYEQYF
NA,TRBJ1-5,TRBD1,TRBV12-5,TGTGCTAGTGGTAACCAGGGGGGCAATCAGCCCCAGCATTTT,CASGNQGGNQPQHF
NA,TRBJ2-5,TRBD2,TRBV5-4,TGTGCCAGCAGCTTGGGCCCGGGGGGGGCCTCAGAGACCCAGTACTTC,CASSLGPGGASETQYF
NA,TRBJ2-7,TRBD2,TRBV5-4,TGTGCCAGCAGCTCCGGGACTAGCGGCAGTTCCTACGAGCAGTACTTC,CASSSGTSGSSYEQYF
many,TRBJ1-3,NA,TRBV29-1,TGCAGCGTTGAGTCGGGAAACACCATATATTTT,CSVESGNTIYF
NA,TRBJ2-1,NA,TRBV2,TGTGCCAGCAGTGTGGCCAGTTTCGATGAGCAGTTCTTC,CASSVASFDEQFF
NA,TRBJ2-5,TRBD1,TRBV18,TGTGCCAGCTCACCGGGACAGGTCGGGGCAGAGACCCAGTACTTC,CASSPGQVGAETQYF
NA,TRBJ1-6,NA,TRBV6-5,TGTGCCAGCACAAAGCGGAGAGTCGATAATTCACCCCTCCACTTT,CASTKRRVDNSPLHF